This entry lists 21 T cell receptor beta chains sequenced from one sample in a study of cytomegalovirus exposure and HLA in healthy donors. Here immunoSEQ multiplex PCR was the method, and the copy in TCRdb shows in-frame clones only, minus some. The sample records 200,000 to 300,000 clones, just under 90% being singletons. Sequenced: PBMCs. Every receptor here comes from a man aged 18-30 years in good health and CMV-seronegative.

This clone showed up just a few times. This chain joins TRBV4-3 and TRBJ2-7; no clear D. Trimming removed 2 bases from V and 2 bases from J, with 10 bases in between. The CDR3 has 14 amino acids. Germline V gives CDR1 LGHNA, CDR2 YSLEER. The CDR3 here is CASSQKVGTYEQYF. CDR3 sequence (DNA): TGCGCCAGCAGCCAAAAGGTGGGCACCTACGAGCAGTACTTC.

In nucleotides, the CDR3 is TGCGCCAGCAGCCAAGATAGGGGCGATGAGCAGTTCTTC. This gives the protein CASSQDRGDEQFF. This chain uses TRBV4-3 with TRBJ2-1; TRBD1 might be the D (5 bases). Trimming shortened V by 0 bases and J by 8 bases, and 8 bases separated the two germline ends. CDR3 size: 13 residues. Germline assignment: CDR1 LGHNA and CDR2 YSLEER.

This chain joins TRBV9 and TRBJ2-1; 12 bases are a match to TRBD2. Germline V gene data show CDR1 as SGDLS and CDR2 as YYNGEE. V dropped 2 bases and J dropped 10; count of bases not matched to a gene: 13. CDR3 length: 17 amino acids. The CDR3 region has the DNA TGTGCCAGCAGCGTTAGTGCTAGCGGGAGGGATTTGTTAGAGCAGTTCTTC. Translation gives CASSVSASGRDLLEQFF.

The chain has TRBV10-2 and TRBJ1-4; TRBD1 matches 8 bases. Germline V gene data show CDR1 as WSHSY and CDR2 as SAAADI. After removal of 3 bases from V and 7 bases from J, the junction contained 7 bases not matched to a gene. This CDR3 has 15 residues. This chain's CDR3 is CASSDRTGMSEKLFF. CDR3 DNA sequence: TGCGCCAGCAGTGACCGGACAGGGATGAGTGAAAAACTGTTTTTT.

DNA of the CDR3: TGTGCCAGCAGCGTGGGGGACAGAGCTAACTATGGCTACACCTTC. Protein: CASSVGDRANYGYTF. The chain combines TRBV9 with TRBJ1-2; 7 nucleotides line up with TRBD1. There are 15 residues in the CDR3. The V segment lost 2 bases and the J segment 0 bases; nucleotides outside the gene matches: 4. The germline V gene has CDR1 SGDLS and CDR2 YYNGEE.

The V and J genes are TRBV11-2 and TRBJ1-3; D is unresolved. V was cut by 4 bases and J by 7 bases, with 11 bases left in between. The CDR3 contains 13 residues. Germline V gives CDR1 SGHAT, CDR2 FQNNGV. Written as DNA, the CDR3 is TGTGCCAGCAGCTCGGATCGGGGTAACACCATATATTTT. Its protein is CASSSDRGNTIYF.

This clone was detected once. V and J are TRBV10-3 and TRBJ1-1; D remains ambiguous. Trimming removed 0 bases from V and 8 bases from J, with 7 bases in between. The CDR3 is 12 residues long. Germline lookup yields CDR1 ENHRY and CDR2 SYGVKD. For the CDR3, the DNA is TGTGCCATCAGTGAGTCGACGGGGGAAGCTTTCTTT. Translated: CAISESTGEAFF.

The CDR3, as DNA: TGTGCCAGTAGTATAGCCTTGGACAGGGCGGGCTACACCTTC. It codes for CASSIALDRAGYTF. V is TRBV19 and J is TRBJ1-2; TRBD1 aligns across 8 bases. Germline V gene sequence: CDR1 LNHDA, CDR2 SQIVND (reference sequence). The CDR3 has 14 amino acids. V lost 1 base to trimming and J lost 8 bases; unmatched junction nucleotides: 6.

The chain recombines TRBV18 with TRBJ2-5; tentatively, D is TRBD2 (5 bases). V dropped 3 bases and J dropped 5 bases, with 10 bases sitting between them. This CDR3 has 13 amino acids. The germline CDR1 and CDR2 sequences are KGHSH and LQKENI. The CDR3 DNA reads as TGTGCCAGCTCACCCAACGGCGGGGAGACCCAGTACTTC. This translates into CASSPNGGETQYF.

The rearrangement links TRBV28 to TRBJ2-1; 9 nucleotides align to TRBD2. Trimming cost V 7 bases and J 7 bases; bases outside gene matches: 11. The CDR3 sequence is 15 residues long. Germline V gives CDR1 MDHEN, CDR2 SYDVKM. The CDR3 here is CASNSGTSYTNEQFF. The DNA for the CDR3 is TGTGCCAGCAACTCCGGGACTAGCTACACAAATGAGCAGTTCTTC.

J is TRBJ2-2 and V is TRBV19; TRBD2 aligns across 8 bases. Germline V gene sequence: CDR1 LNHDA, CDR2 SQIVND (reference sequence). The CDR3 totals 17 residues. The V gene end was trimmed by 4 bases and the J gene end by 9 bases; junction bases not matched to a gene: 16. CDR3 in DNA: TGTGCCAGTAGTAATCCGTTCGCGGGGGGAAAACTATGGGAGCTGTTTTTT. Protein product: CASSNPFAGGKLWELFF.

In its sample, this clone was seen once. The chain combines TRBV13 with TRBJ2-1; 7 nucleotides agree with TRBD2. The CDR3 is 14 amino acids. Germline trimming cut 1 base from V and 9 bases from J; bases unmatched to any gene: 6. Looked up from germline, CDR1 is PRHDT and CDR2 is FYEKMQ (reference sequence). The CDR3 DNA sequence: TGTGCCAGCAGCTTAGTGGGAGGGCGCGGTGAGCAGTTCTTC. Translated, it gives CASSLVGGRGEQFF.

Comments on this clone: This sample includes further DNA sequences coding for the same CDR3. The V call is TRBV18, the J call TRBJ2-7, with TRBD2 matching over 9 bases. The germline V gene has CDR1 KGHSH and CDR2 LQKENI. The CDR3 covers 15 residues. Unmatched junction bases numbered 4, after V lost 3 bases and J lost 1 base. The CDR3 DNA follows: TGTGCCAGCTCACCCCTAGCGGGGACGTCCTACGAGCAGTACTTC. This encodes CASSPLAGTSYEQYF.

This chain connects TRBV6-5 to TRBJ1-5; D is undetermined. The germline V gene encodes CDR1 MNHEY and CDR2 SVGAGI. V shed 6 bases and J shed 3 bases, with 12 bases lying between them. The CDR3 totals 14 residues. CDR3 coding DNA: TGTGCCAGCAGCCCCCGGCGGGACAATCAGCCCCAGCATTTT. Its protein product is CASSPRRDNQPQHF.

J is TRBJ2-3 and V is TRBV27; 10 bases are a match to TRBD2. V shed 8 bases and J 2 bases; nucleotides not matched to a gene: 13. Germline V gives CDR1 MNHEY, CDR2 SMNVEV (reference sequence). The CDR3 spans 17 residues. CDR3 bases: TGTGCCAGCGGATTCGCTTTGGGGACTAGCGTCACAGATACGCAGTATTTT. This sequence encodes CASGFALGTSVTDTQYF.

The chain carries TRBV5-4 and TRBJ2-1; 11 nucleotides line up with TRBD1. With 3 bases clipped from V and 8 bases from J, the junction kept 7 bases outside the gene matches. Germline lookup yields CDR1 SGHNT and CDR2 YYREEE (reference sequence). This CDR3 is 15 amino acids long. As DNA, the CDR3 is TGTGCCAGCAGCTATGGACAGGGGGCGATCGATGAGCAGTTCTTC. Its translation is CASSYGQGAIDEQFF.

The gene calls are TRBV5-1 and TRBJ2-1, with TRBD1 as a possible D gene (6 bases). In germline, CDR1 is SGHRS, CDR2 YFSETQ. The CDR3 has 14 residues. The V and J ends lost 3 bases and 6 bases respectively, with 13 bases between them. CDR3 sequence (DNA): TGCGCCAGCAGCTCTAGATCACAGGGCAATGAGCAGTTCTTC. Translating it yields CASSSRSQGNEQFF.

The V and J genes are TRBV7-2 and TRBJ1-5; 7 bases match TRBD1. This CDR3 contains 16 residues. The ends lost 5 bases at V and 0 bases at J; junction bases unmatched: 7. Germline assignment: CDR1 SGHTA and CDR2 FQGNSA. DNA of the CDR3: TGTGCCAGCAGCCGCCTTGGGACAGATAGCAATCAGCCCCAGCATTTT. This encodes CASSRLGTDSNQPQHF.

The CDR3 sequence is CASSYTGLVKGNEQFF. CDR3 coding DNA: TGTGCCAGCAGCTATACAGGGTTAGTGAAGGGAAATGAGCAGTTCTTC. The chain links TRBV5-4 to TRBJ2-1; TRBD1 might be the D (6 bases). CDR3 length equals 16 residues. V lost 3 bases, J lost 7 bases, and 20 bases lay in between. CDR1 SGHNT and CDR2 YYREEE come from the germline V gene (reference sequence).

This chain links TRBV30 with TRBJ2-2, with D possibly being TRBD2 (5 bases). Trimming pared 0 bases from V and 7 bases from J, leaving 6 bases between. The CDR3 extends over 12 amino acids. The V gene's germline CDR1 is GTSNPN and CDR2 SVGIG (reference sequence). Here the CDR3 DNA reads TGTGCCTGGAGTGTACGGGGCGGGGAGCTGTTTTTT. The encoded protein is CAWSVRGGELFF.

V is TRBV28 and J is TRBJ2-1, with 13 positions matching TRBD2. The CDR3 runs 17 residues. The ends lost 4 bases at V and 4 bases at J; junction bases unmatched: 7. The germline V gene encodes CDR1 MDHEN and CDR2 SYDVKM. CDR3 in amino acids: CASSSPGLAGVYNEQFF. In nucleotides, the CDR3 is TGTGCCAGCAGTTCCCCCGGACTAGCGGGGGTATACAATGAGCAGTTCTTC.